A selection of T cell receptor beta chains follows, all from one sample in a study of cytomegalovirus exposure and HLA in healthy donors. TCRdb's copy holds only in-frame clones and misses some; the assay was immunoSEQ multiplex PCR. Of some 160,000 clones listed, 88% are singletons. The sequencing sample was made of PBMCs. The origin of the receptors is a man between 18 and 29 years old in good health and CMV-seronegative. CDR3s include the opening cysteine and the closing phenylalanine or tryptophan. D genes are given only for firm matches. Some rows have no size entry. The others give once, few or many, or a class for an expanded clone.

V: TRBV5-4; J: TRBJ2-1; size: once; D: .; DNA: TGTGCCAGCAGCCGGTCCGACTACAATGAGCAGTTCTTC; CDR3: CASSRSDYNEQFF
V: TRBV28; J: TRBJ2-5; size: .; D: .; DNA: TGTGCCAGCAGTCCGGGAGTCCAAGAGACCCAGTACTTC; CDR3: CASSPGVQETQYF
V: TRBV5-6; J: TRBJ1-5; size: .; D: .; DNA: TGTGCCAGCAGCTTGTATGGCAGGGGCTTGTTTCACCAGCATTTT; CDR3: CASSLYGRGLFHQHF
V: TRBV5-6; J: TRBJ2-5; size: .; D: .; DNA: TGTGCCAGCAGCTTGGTAGGGGCTCGAGAGACCCAGTACTTC; CDR3: CASSLVGARETQYF
V: TRBV6-1; J: TRBJ2-7; size: .; D: .; DNA: TGTGCCATTCGGGGGGCGGGGTCGCTTTACGAGCAGTACTTC; CDR3: CAIRGAGSLYEQYF
V: TRBV11-2; J: TRBJ2-5; size: once; D: TRBD1; DNA: TGTGCCAGCAGCTTAATCCCCCAGGGGGCGATAGGGTGGGTTAAGACCCAGTACTTC; CDR3: CASSLIPQGAIGWVKTQYF
V: TRBV6-1; J: TRBJ1-2; size: .; D: .; DNA: TGTGCCAGCAGTGTGACAGTCTATGGCTACACCTTC; CDR3: CASSVTVYGYTF
V: TRBV6-1; J: TRBJ1-5; size: .; D: TRBD1; DNA: TGTGCCAGCAGTCAAGCAAGTGGGACAGGGAATTTTGGTTCCAATCAGCCCCAGCATTTT; CDR3: CASSQASGTGNFGSNQPQHF
V: TRBV5-1; J: TRBJ2-3; size: .; D: TRBD2; DNA: TGCGCCAGCAGCTTGGGGCTAGCGGGAGGAACCACAGATACGCAGTATTTT; CDR3: CASSLGLAGGTTDTQYF
V: TRBV2; J: TRBJ1-5; size: .; D: TRBD1; DNA: TGTGCCAGCAGTGCGACAGGGGGTAGCAATCAGCCCCAGCATTTT; CDR3: CASSATGGSNQPQHF
V: TRBV28; J: TRBJ2-5; size: .; D: TRBD1; DNA: TGTGCCAGCAGTTTATGGACAGGGGTTAGAGAGACCCAGTACTTC; CDR3: CASSLWTGVRETQYF
V: TRBV2; J: TRBJ2-1; size: .; D: TRBD2; DNA: TGTGCCAGCCGATTAACTAGCGGCGCTTACAATGAGCAGTTCTTC; CDR3: CASRLTSGAYNEQFF
V: TRBV30; J: TRBJ1-3; size: .; D: .; DNA: TGTGCCTGGATCCACTTATACACCATATATTTT; CDR3: CAWIHLYTIYF
V: TRBV18; J: TRBJ2-7; size: .; D: .; DNA: TGTGCCAGCTCTACCGCCCGGGAGAGCTACGAGCAGTACTTC; CDR3: CASSTARESYEQYF
V: TRBV28; J: TRBJ2-5; size: .; D: .; DNA: TGTGCCAGCAGTTTAGGCAGGATAGAGACCCAGTACTTC; CDR3: CASSLGRIETQYF
V: TRBV5-1; J: TRBJ1-1; size: few; D: .; DNA: TGCGCCAGCAGCCCCAGGGTCGGCACTGAAGCTTTCTTT; CDR3: CASSPRVGTEAFF
V: TRBV4-2; J: TRBJ1-1; size: .; D: .; DNA: TGTGCCAGCAGCCAAGATACAGGAGTGAACACTGAAGCTTTCTTT; CDR3: CASSQDTGVNTEAFF
V: TRBV9; J: TRBJ2-3; size: .; D: TRBD2; DNA: TGTGCCAGCAGCGCTGGGACTAGCGGGAGGGCCCACCGAGGGACAGATACGCAGTATTTT; CDR3: CASSAGTSGRAHRGTDTQYF
V: TRBV19; J: TRBJ2-6; size: .; D: .; DNA: TGTGCCAGTACCGGACTGAGCTCTGGGGCCAACGTCCTGACTTTC; CDR3: CASTGLSSGANVLTF
V: TRBV6-1; J: TRBJ1-6; size: .; D: .; DNA: TGTGCCAGCAGTGAAGTCGGGGGCTATAATTCACCCCTCCACTTT; CDR3: CASSEVGGYNSPLHF
V: TRBV27; J: TRBJ1-2; size: .; D: TRBD1; DNA: TGTGCCAGCACGGGTCAGGGGGCAGGAGGCTACACCTTC; CDR3: CASTGQGAGGYTF
V: TRBV10-1; J: TRBJ2-3; size: .; D: .; DNA: TGCGCCAGCAGTCCACTAGCCCACACAGATACGCAGTATTTT; CDR3: CASSPLAHTDTQYF
V: TRBV14; J: TRBJ1-1; size: .; D: TRBD1; DNA: TGTGCCAGCAGCCAAGAAAGGAGAGGGGGCGGAAAGAACACTGAAGCTTTCTTT; CDR3: CASSQERRGGGKNTEAFF
V: TRBV5-1; J: TRBJ1-6; size: .; D: TRBD1; DNA: TGCGCCAGCAGCCTGACAGGGTCAAATTCACCCCTCCACTTT; CDR3: CASSLTGSNSPLHF
V: TRBV7-9; J: TRBJ2-7; size: .; D: TRBD1; DNA: TGTGCCAGCAGCTTAGGTAACAGGGGGTCTACCTACGAGCAGTACTTC; CDR3: CASSLGNRGSTYEQYF
V: TRBV28; J: TRBJ2-2; size: .; D: .; DNA: TGTGCCAGCACTAGAGGGGGGGCGAACACCGGGGAGCTGTTTTTT; CDR3: CASTRGGANTGELFF
V: TRBV6-1; J: TRBJ1-5; size: .; D: TRBD1; DNA: TGTGCCAGCAGATACGGGACAGGGGATAATCAGCCCCAGCATTTT; CDR3: CASRYGTGDNQPQHF
V: TRBV6-4; J: TRBJ2-1; size: .; D: TRBD1; DNA: TGTGCCAGCAGTGACTCCGGGACAGGGGGCGATGAGCAGTTCTTC; CDR3: CASSDSGTGGDEQFF
V: TRBV4-1; J: TRBJ2-7; size: .; D: TRBD2; DNA: TGCGCCAGCAGCCAAGTTACTAGCGGACAAAACTACGAGCAGTACTTC; CDR3: CASSQVTSGQNYEQYF
V: TRBV6-4; J: TRBJ1-1; size: .; D: .; DNA: TGTGCCAGCAGTGACTCCCTGGACAGAAACACTGAAGCTTTCTTT; CDR3: CASSDSLDRNTEAFF
V: TRBV4-2; J: TRBJ1-1; size: .; D: TRBD1; DNA: TGTGCCAGCAGCCAAGATTCTTGGACAGGGGAAGCTTTCTTT; CDR3: CASSQDSWTGEAFF
V: TRBV6-1; J: TRBJ2-5; size: .; D: .; DNA: TGTGCCAGCAGTGAAGCACACTACTCACAAGAGACCCAGTACTTC; CDR3: CASSEAHYSQETQYF
V: TRBV28; J: TRBJ2-7; size: .; D: TRBD1; DNA: TGTGCCAGCAGTTTACTCGGACAGGGCAGCGACGAGCAGTACTTC; CDR3: CASSLLGQGSDEQYF
V: TRBV5-1; J: TRBJ1-1; size: .; D: TRBD1; DNA: TGCGCCAGCAGCCACCCGGACAGGGGGAATACTGAAGCTTTCTTT; CDR3: CASSHPDRGNTEAFF
V: TRBV11-2; J: TRBJ1-1; size: .; D: .; DNA: TGTGCCAGCAGCTTAGACGGGGTAAGCACTGAAGCTTTCTTT; CDR3: CASSLDGVSTEAFF
V: TRBV27; J: TRBJ2-1; size: .; D: .; DNA: TGTGCCAGCAGTTATGCTCAGGGCTCCAATGAGCAGTTCTTC; CDR3: CASSYAQGSNEQFF
V: TRBV7-2; J: TRBJ2-7; size: .; D: TRBD1; DNA: TGTGCCAGCAGCCGAGGGGGCGCTTTAACCTACGAGCAGTACTTC; CDR3: CASSRGGALTYEQYF
V: TRBV19; J: TRBJ1-5; size: .; D: TRBD1; DNA: TGTGCCAGTAGTGGGACAGCCGATCAGCCCCAGCATTTT; CDR3: CASSGTADQPQHF
V: TRBV10-3; J: TRBJ2-1; size: .; D: TRBD2; DNA: TGTGCCATCAGTGCTCCCGGGACTAGCGTTGAGCAGTTCTTC; CDR3: CAISAPGTSVEQFF
V: TRBV27; J: TRBJ1-5; size: .; D: TRBD1; DNA: TGTGCCAGCAGTTTATTGGGACAGGGGGTTATTTCCCAGCATTTT; CDR3: CASSLLGQGVISQHF
V: TRBV18; J: TRBJ2-7; size: .; D: TRBD1; DNA: TGTGCCAGCTCAGGCACAGGGGGCACAGGGACCTACGAGCAGTACTTC; CDR3: CASSGTGGTGTYEQYF
V: TRBV5-1; J: TRBJ2-2; size: .; D: TRBD1; DNA: TGCGCCAGCAGCTTGGTGGTTATCGGCCACAGGGGGCGGTCCGGGGAGCTGTTTTTT; CDR3: CASSLVVIGHRGRSGELFF
V: TRBV6-5; J: TRBJ1-2; size: .; D: .; DNA: TGTGCCAGCAGTTACGCGGGGAAGAATGGCTACACCTTC; CDR3: CASSYAGKNGYTF
V: TRBV7-9; J: TRBJ2-3; size: .; D: .; DNA: TGTGCCAGCAGCCCCCCGAGGGCTAGCGTGTCTCTTTCAGATACGCAGTATTTT; CDR3: CASSPPRASVSLSDTQYF
V: TRBV28; J: TRBJ1-2; size: few; D: TRBD1; DNA: TGTGCCAGCAGGGGACAGGTGGACGGCTACACCTTC; CDR3: CASRGQVDGYTF
V: TRBV10-3; J: TRBJ1-5; size: .; D: .; DNA: TGTGCCATCAGCCCAAATCAGCCCCAGCATTTT; CDR3: CAISPNQPQHF
V: TRBV7-9; J: TRBJ2-7; size: .; D: TRBD2; DNA: TGTGCCAGCAGGTACTGGGGACTAGCAGACGACTACGAGCAGTACTTC; CDR3: CASRYWGLADDYEQYF
V: TRBV9; J: TRBJ2-2; size: .; D: .; DNA: TGTGCCAGCAGCGTAGTGCTAGCGCCCCGGGAGCTGTTTTTT; CDR3: CASSVVLAPRELFF
V: TRBV5-4; J: TRBJ2-6; size: .; D: .; DNA: TGTGCCAGCAGCTTTCCAGGGATGTCTGGGGCCAACGTCCTGACTTTC; CDR3: CASSFPGMSGANVLTF
V: TRBV11-2; J: TRBJ2-1; size: .; D: TRBD1; DNA: TGTGCCAGCAGCTTAGGGACAGGGGGCTCCAGCTCCTACAATGAGCAGTTCTTC; CDR3: CASSLGTGGSSSYNEQFF
V: TRBV27; J: TRBJ1-2; size: .; D: .; DNA: TGTGCCAGCAGCTACCCTACAGGTATTAATGGCTACACCTTC; CDR3: CASSYPTGINGYTF
V: TRBV29-1; J: TRBJ2-5; size: .; D: TRBD1; DNA: TGCAGCGTTGAGGGTACAGGGGCTCAAGAGACCCAGTACTTC; CDR3: CSVEGTGAQETQYF
V: TRBV7-9; J: TRBJ1-5; size: .; D: .; DNA: TGTGCCAGCAGCTATGGACCGACAGGCGGCGAGCAGCCCCAGCATTTT; CDR3: CASSYGPTGGEQPQHF
V: TRBV9; J: TRBJ2-1; size: .; D: .; DNA: TGTGCCAGCAGCCCGCCGCCGGGACTTTACAATGAGCAGTTCTTC; CDR3: CASSPPPGLYNEQFF
V: TRBV5-1; J: TRBJ2-5; size: .; D: TRBD1; DNA: TGCGCCAGCAGCTTGTCAGGGGGCGCAGGAGAGACCCAGTACTTC; CDR3: CASSLSGGAGETQYF